This T cell receptor beta chain came from a study of cytomegalovirus exposure and HLA in healthy donors. As for the study in general: An analysis done earlier identified almost 120 million unique TCR beta sequences from approximately 180 million T cells.

Primers for the PCR totalled 60 Vbeta and 13 Jbeta. Libraries were prepared by immunoSEQ multiplex PCR; TCRdb keeps only in-frame clonotypes and omits some of them. The sample carries 180,000 or so clones, roughly 88% recorded once. The sequence was obtained from a man between 18 and 35 years old in good health and CMV-seropositive. The sample consisted of PBMCs.

The CDR3: CAAASLEKGYF. CDR3 nucleotide sequence: TGTGCCGCAGCTAGCCTTGAAAAGGGGTATTTT. The chain recombines TRBV10-3 with TRBJ2-3, with D maybe TRBD2 (5 bases). Germline V gene lookup returns CDR1 ENHRY and CDR2 SYGVKD. This CDR3 comprises 11 residues. Between the trimmed V and J ends, which lost 11 bases and 14 bases, there was a span of 20 bases.